Sequencing of this T cell receptor beta chain was carried out in a study of CD4 T cells in relation to SARS-CoV-2 and coronaviruses. Only in-frame clones appear in the TCRdb table, and some are missing; sequencing was by immunoSEQ multiplex PCR. The data show some 25,000 clones, 60% to 80% seen once. V shed 4 bases and J shed 1 base, with 10 bases lying between them. Germline V gives CDR1 SGHNT, CDR2 YENEEA. CDR3 length: 14 residues. Before the COVID-19 pandemic, during about 2010-2018, CD4+ T cells were taken from unexposed donors. Isolation of CD4+ T cells took place after around eleven days in culture. Testing used SARS-CoV-2 S/N and four cold-coronavirus spikes on unexposed-donor CD4+ T cells, cells permitting. To note about this clone: The antigen remains unidentified.

Findings and limits, study-wide: No donor gave both pre-pandemic and post-infection samples. Crossreactive clones expanded significantly less to SARS-CoV-2 than monoreactive clones. In roughly two thirds of donors, memory CD4+ clonotypes crossrecognized SARS-CoV-2 and at least one common cold coronavirus spike.

The sequence derives from a human donor in good health. The specimen was CD4+ T cells from PBMCs, cultured in vitro. The chain is built from TRBV11-3 and TRBJ1-1, with a weak D call TRBD1 (6 bases). Here the CDR3 reads CASSSGHQNTEAFF. CDR3 coding DNA: TGTGCCAGCAGCTCGGGACATCAGAACACTGAAGCTTTCTTT.